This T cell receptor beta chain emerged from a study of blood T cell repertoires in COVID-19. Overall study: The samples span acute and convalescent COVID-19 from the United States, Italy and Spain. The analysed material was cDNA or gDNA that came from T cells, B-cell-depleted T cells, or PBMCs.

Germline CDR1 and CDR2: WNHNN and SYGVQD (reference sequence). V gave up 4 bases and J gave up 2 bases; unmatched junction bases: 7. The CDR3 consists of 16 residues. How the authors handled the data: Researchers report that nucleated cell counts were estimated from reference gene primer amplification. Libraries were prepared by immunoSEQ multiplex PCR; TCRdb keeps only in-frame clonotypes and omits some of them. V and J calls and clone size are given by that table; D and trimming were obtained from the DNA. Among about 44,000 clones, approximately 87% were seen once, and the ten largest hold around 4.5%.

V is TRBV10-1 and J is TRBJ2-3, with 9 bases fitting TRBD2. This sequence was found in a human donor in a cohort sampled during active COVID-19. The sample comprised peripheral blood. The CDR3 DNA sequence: TGCGCCAGCAGTGGAGGTAGCGGGAGTCCCACAGATACGCAGTATTTT. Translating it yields CASSGGSGSPTDTQYF.